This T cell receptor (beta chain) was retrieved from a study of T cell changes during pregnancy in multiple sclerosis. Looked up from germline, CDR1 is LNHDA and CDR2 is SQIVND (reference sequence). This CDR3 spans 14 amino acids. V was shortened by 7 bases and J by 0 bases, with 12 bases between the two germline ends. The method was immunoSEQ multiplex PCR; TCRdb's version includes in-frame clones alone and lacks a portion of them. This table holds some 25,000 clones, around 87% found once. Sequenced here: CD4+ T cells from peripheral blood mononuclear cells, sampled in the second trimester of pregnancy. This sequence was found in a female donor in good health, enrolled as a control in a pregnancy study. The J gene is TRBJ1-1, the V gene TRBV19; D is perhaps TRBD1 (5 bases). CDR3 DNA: TGTGCCAGTAAAACAGACAGAATGAACACTGAAGCTTTCTTT. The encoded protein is CASKTDRMNTEAFF. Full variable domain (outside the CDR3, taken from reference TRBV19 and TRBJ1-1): DGGITQSPKYLFRKEGQNVTLSCEQNLNHDAMYWYRQDPGQGLRLIYYSQIVNDFQKGDIAEGYSVSREKKESFPLTVTSAQKNPTAFYLCASKTDRMNTEAFFGQGTRLTVV.